Reported below is one T cell receptor beta chain. These data come from a study of blood T cell repertoires in COVID-19. Per germline, CDR1 LNHDA and CDR2 SQIVND (reference sequence). J gave up 5 bases and V 6 bases, and 10 bases lay outside the gene matches. The CDR3 covers 15 residues. Participant reports of clinical history set cohort assignment. The repertoire was sequenced with immunoSEQ multiplex PCR; TCRdb's copy has only in-frame clones and lacks some. The sample lists roughly 330,000 clones; around 87% were seen once. Sequencing was performed on PBMCs or T cells enriched from blood (not recorded which). The V and J genes are TRBV19 and TRBJ1-5; 7 nucleotides align to TRBD1. The receptor's source is a woman aged 25 to 39 who had recovered from COVID-19. CDR3 sequence (DNA): TGTGCCAGTAGGCGAAACCGGGACAGAGATCAGCCCCAGCATTTT. Encoded protein: CASRRNRDRDQPQHF.